The sequence of this TCR beta chain was determined in a study of blood T cell repertoires in COVID-19. Across the whole study: The United States, Italy and Spain provided the acute and convalescent COVID-19 samples. Sample material is recorded as cDNA or gDNA derived from T cells, B-cell-depleted T cells, or PBMCs.

The V gene's germline CDR1 is SGHVS and CDR2 FQNEAQ. This CDR3 has 16 residues. V shed 4 bases, J shed 2 bases, and the junction held 6 bases outside the gene matches. In the original analysis: Quantification of nucleated cells was approximated via reference gene primer amplification. Clones were sequenced by immunoSEQ multiplex PCR, and TCRdb holds only the in-frame ones, with some missing. V and J calls and clone size are those listed in that table; D and trimming were worked out from the DNA. The sample gives tens of thousands of clones, over 75% of which show up once; about a tenth is in the top ten.

The clonotype was recovered from a human donor in a cohort sampled during active COVID-19. The chain uses TRBV7-8 and TRBJ2-3; 10 bases are a match to TRBD2. The sequenced sample was peripheral blood. CDR3 bases: TGTGCCAGCAGCTCTTTAGCGGGAGGAACCACAGATACGCAGTATTTT. This codes for CASSSLAGGTTDTQYF.